Listed below are T cell receptor beta chains from one sample, sequenced in a study of T cell responses to AZD1222 COVID-19 vaccine. The data were produced by immunoSEQ multiplex PCR, yet TCRdb's version contains in-frame clones alone and is incomplete. The sample includes roughly 120,000 clones, around 84% of them seen just once. The sequencing used peripheral blood, collected 28 days after the second AZD1222 dose. These receptors came from an adult who received the AZD1222 COVID-19 vaccine. CDR3s include the opening cysteine and the closing phenylalanine or tryptophan. A D gene is named only where the DNA matches it firmly. Rows give clone size only sometimes, using once, few, many, or a class for an expanded clone.

>-|TRBJ2-5|TRBV7-9|-
CASSTRRETQYF
TGTGCCAGCAGCACTCGAAGGGAGACCCAGTACTTC
>-|TRBJ1-5|TRBV19|-
CASRPGPTNSNQPQHF
TGTGCCAGTAGACCCGGACCGACTAATAGCAATCAGCCCCAGCATTTT
>TRBD1|TRBJ1-2|TRBV27|once
CASRAGTGLEEYGYTF
TGTGCCAGCAGGGCCGGGACAGGGTTAGAAGAATATGGCTACACCTTC
>-|TRBJ1-2|TRBV18|-
CASSPQTRRSYGYTF
TGTGCCAGCTCACCACAAACGCGGCGGAGCTATGGCTACACCTTC
>-|TRBJ1-2|TRBV27|-
CASSLGGSSDGYTF
TGTGCCAGCAGTCTAGGGGGGTCAAGCGATGGCTACACCTTC
>-|TRBJ1-1|TRBV6-5|-
CASSYSPTGGTEAFF
TGTGCCAGCAGTTACAGTCCAACCGGAGGCACTGAAGCTTTCTTT
>-|TRBJ1-6|TRBV19|-
CASSMSSGRSPLHF
TGTGCCAGTAGTATGTCGTCGGGGAGGTCACCCCTCCACTTT
>-|TRBJ2-7|TRBV2|-
CASTFGIRSSYEQYF
TGTGCCAGCACCTTTGGGATTAGGAGCTCCTACGAGCAGTACTTC
>-|TRBJ2-7|TRBV4-1|-
CASSQEPDGSYEQYF
TGCGCCAGCAGCCAAGAACCGGACGGTTCCTACGAGCAGTACTTC
>-|TRBJ1-1|TRBV20-1|-
CSVSRDTEAFF
TGCAGTGTCTCCAGGGACACTGAAGCTTTCTTT
>TRBD2|TRBJ2-1|TRBV4-2|-
CASSQAVAGYNEQFF
TGTGCCAGCAGCCAAGCGGTAGCGGGGTACAATGAGCAGTTCTTC
>-|TRBJ1-5|TRBV19|-
CASSIPEGSAGVYNQPQHF
TGTGCCAGTAGTATACCCGAGGGGTCGGCAGGGGTATATAATCAGCCCCAGCATTTT
>-|TRBJ2-2|TRBV12-1|-
CASSLSDRHSTGELFF
TGTGCCAGCAGCTTGTCGGACAGGCACAGCACCGGGGAGCTGTTTTTT
>-|TRBJ1-3|TRBV4-1|-
CASSQELGRDVGNTIYF
TGCGCCAGCAGCCAAGAACTTGGCAGGGACGTTGGAAACACCATATATTTT
>-|TRBJ2-7|TRBV29-1|-
CSGWVGGYEQYF
TGCAGCGGGTGGGTCGGGGGCTACGAGCAGTACTTC
>TRBD1|TRBJ2-3|TRBV2|once
CASRRDRGPTDTQYF
TGTGCCAGCAGACGGGACAGGGGCCCGACAGATACGCAGTATTTT
>-|TRBJ1-6|TRBV5-4|-
CASSVRTDNSPLHF
TGTGCCAGCAGCGTTAGGACAGATAATTCACCCCTCCACTTT
>-|TRBJ1-5|TRBV4-3|once
CASSQGPSRGEQPQHF
TGCGCCAGCAGCCAAGGACCTAGCAGGGGAGAGCAGCCCCAGCATTTT
>TRBD1|TRBJ1-1|TRBV27|-
CASSRGPGQGMNTEAFF
TGTGCCAGCAGTCGAGGGCCGGGACAGGGAATGAACACTGAAGCTTTCTTT
>-|TRBJ2-5|TRBV20-1|-
CSAYSDETQYF
TGCAGTGCCTACTCTGACGAGACCCAGTACTTC
>TRBD1|TRBJ1-2|TRBV29-1|-
CSGRTGTHGYTF
TGCAGCGGACGGACAGGGACTCATGGCTACACCTTC
>-|TRBJ1-2|TRBV4-1|-
CASSHPRDGSRSYGYTF
TGCGCCAGCAGCCATCCCAGGGACGGCTCCCGCAGCTATGGCTACACCTTC
>-|TRBJ2-7|TRBV19|-
CASSTNGDVEYF
TGTGCCAGTAGTACCAACGGGGACGTGGAGTACTTC
>-|TRBJ1-4|TRBV27|-
CASSVTVEDEKLFF
TGTGCCAGCAGTGTGACAGTGGAAGATGAAAAACTGTTTTTT
>TRBD1|TRBJ2-7|TRBV18|-
CASSVFEGAHEQYF
TGTGCCAGCTCGGTGTTTGAGGGGGCCCACGAGCAGTACTTC
>-|TRBJ1-1|TRBV7-9|once
CASSRPQAEAFF
TGTGCCAGCAGCCGCCCCCAGGCTGAAGCTTTCTTT
>-|TRBJ2-3|TRBV9|-
CASSGPDSTDTQYF
TGTGCCAGCAGCGGCCCAGATAGCACAGATACGCAGTATTTT
>-|TRBJ2-2|TRBV29-1|-
CSVQPFGGTGELFF
TGCAGCGTCCAGCCGTTTGGGGGCACCGGGGAGCTGTTTTTT
>TRBD1|TRBJ1-2|TRBV5-4|-
CASSPGQGAYYGYTF
TGTGCCAGCAGCCCCGGACAGGGGGCTTATTATGGCTACACCTTC
>TRBD1|TRBJ1-5|TRBV6-2/TRBV6-3|few
CASSRSPGQGARSNQPQHF
TGTGCCAGCAGCCGCTCTCCGGGACAGGGGGCGAGAAGCAATCAGCCCCAGCATTTT
>-|TRBJ1-1|TRBV12-3/TRBV12-4|-
CASSPTFTEAFF
TGTGCCAGCAGCCCGACCTTTACTGAAGCTTTCTTT
>-|TRBJ2-1|TRBV6-2/TRBV6-3|-
CASSSLWEGTFKNEQFF
TGTGCCAGCAGTTCCCTTTGGGAGGGGACATTTAAAAATGAGCAGTTCTTC
>-|TRBJ1-4|TRBV7-2|-
CASSLAWESRTNEKLFF
TGTGCCAGCAGCTTAGCATGGGAATCTAGGACTAATGAAAAACTGTTTTTT
>-|TRBJ2-2|TRBV5-6|-
CASSLGRTRNTGELFF
TGTGCCAGCAGCTTGGGTCGGACAAGGAACACCGGGGAGCTGTTTTTT
>TRBD1|TRBJ1-4|TRBV5-1|-
CASSLDRGQGEKLFF
TGCGCCAGCAGCCTAGACAGGGGGCAAGGTGAAAAACTGTTTTTT
>TRBD2|TRBJ2-2|TRBV4-1|-
CASSHVLAGGLTNTGELFF
TGCGCCAGCAGCCACGTACTAGCGGGAGGACTTACGAACACCGGGGAGCTGTTTTTT
>-|TRBJ1-4|TRBV6-2/TRBV6-3|-
CASSIEEYEKLFF
TGTGCCAGCAGTATAGAGGAATATGAAAAACTGTTTTTT
>-|TRBJ1-3|TRBV19|-
CASTPVAVSGNTIYF
TGTGCCAGCACTCCGGTAGCAGTCTCTGGAAACACCATATATTTT
>-|TRBJ2-3|TRBV11-1|-
CASSLGETDTQYF
TGTGCCAGCAGCTTAGGTGAGACAGATACGCAGTATTTT
>-|TRBJ1-4|TRBV4-2|-
CASSPGDKGEEKLFF
TGTGCCAGCAGCCCAGGAGACAAGGGGGAGGAAAAACTGTTTTTT
>-|TRBJ2-2|TRBV4-1|-
CASRPWRDTNANTGELFF
TGCGCCAGCAGACCCTGGAGGGACACCAACGCGAACACCGGGGAGCTGTTTTTT
>-|TRBJ1-5|TRBV3-1/TRBV3-2|-
CASSLPGQPQHF
TGTGCCAGCAGCCTACCCGGGCAGCCCCAGCATTTT
>-|TRBJ2-4|TRBV2|-
CASSEVGQGLGGKNIQYF
TGTGCCAGCAGTGAAGTCGGACAAGGGCTGGGGGGCAAAAACATTCAGTACTTC
>TRBD2|TRBJ2-2|TRBV5-4|once
CASSPRSGDHGELFF
TGTGCCAGCAGCCCAAGGAGCGGGGACCACGGGGAGCTGTTTTTT
>-|TRBJ1-1|TRBV6-1|-
CASSEGVNTEAFF
TGTGCCAGCAGTGAGGGGGTGAACACTGAAGCTTTCTTT
>-|TRBJ1-1|TRBV19|-
CASSARLETGEAFF
TGTGCCAGTAGTGCGAGACTGGAGACCGGTGAAGCTTTCTTT
>-|TRBJ2-7|TRBV19|-
CASSIDHLGRGRGEQYF
TGTGCCAGTAGTATAGATCACCTGGGACGGGGCCGGGGCGAGCAGTACTTC
>-|TRBJ1-4|TRBV7-2|-
CASSLAPGMGEKLFF
TGTGCCAGCAGCTTAGCCCCAGGGATGGGTGAAAAACTGTTTTTT
>-|TRBJ1-5|TRBV2|-
CASRKATVSNQPQHF
TGTGCCAGCAGAAAGGCGACGGTTAGCAATCAGCCCCAGCATTTT
>-|TRBJ1-2|TRBV9|once
CASSPGGGLYGYTF
TGTGCCAGCAGCCCAGGCGGGGGGCTCTATGGCTACACCTTC
>-|TRBJ2-1|TRBV27|-
CASSLFNYNEQFF
TGTGCCAGCAGTTTATTCAATTACAATGAGCAGTTCTTC
>TRBD1|TRBJ1-1|TRBV10-3|-
CAISRNTGTGVTEAFF
TGTGCCATCAGTAGAAACACCGGGACAGGGGTAACTGAAGCTTTCTTT
>-|TRBJ1-5|TRBV19|-
CASSTWTSNQPQHF
TGTGCCAGTAGTACCTGGACGAGCAATCAGCCCCAGCATTTT
>TRBD1|TRBJ1-2|TRBV5-1|-
CASSFTGVYGYTF
TGCGCCAGCAGCTTCACAGGGGTCTATGGCTACACCTTC
>-|TRBJ2-1|TRBV27|-
CASSPLAVNEQFF
TGTGCCAGCAGTCCGTTAGCAGTGAATGAGCAGTTCTTC
>TRBD2|TRBJ2-5|TRBV5-6|-
CASSLALAGGPEETQYF
TGTGCCAGCAGCTTGGCCTTAGCGGGGGGACCAGAAGAGACCCAGTACTTC
>-|TRBJ2-5|TRBV7-2|-
CASSLAGMETQYF
TGTGCCAGCAGCTTAGCGGGGATGGAGACCCAGTACTTC
>-|TRBJ1-2|TRBV20-1|-
CSASAKSHTF
TGCAGTGCTAGTGCTAAGTCCCACACCTTC
>-|TRBJ1-1|TRBV19|once
CASSIAGPQGTEAFF
TGTGCCAGTAGTATCGCAGGACCGCAGGGGACTGAAGCTTTCTTT